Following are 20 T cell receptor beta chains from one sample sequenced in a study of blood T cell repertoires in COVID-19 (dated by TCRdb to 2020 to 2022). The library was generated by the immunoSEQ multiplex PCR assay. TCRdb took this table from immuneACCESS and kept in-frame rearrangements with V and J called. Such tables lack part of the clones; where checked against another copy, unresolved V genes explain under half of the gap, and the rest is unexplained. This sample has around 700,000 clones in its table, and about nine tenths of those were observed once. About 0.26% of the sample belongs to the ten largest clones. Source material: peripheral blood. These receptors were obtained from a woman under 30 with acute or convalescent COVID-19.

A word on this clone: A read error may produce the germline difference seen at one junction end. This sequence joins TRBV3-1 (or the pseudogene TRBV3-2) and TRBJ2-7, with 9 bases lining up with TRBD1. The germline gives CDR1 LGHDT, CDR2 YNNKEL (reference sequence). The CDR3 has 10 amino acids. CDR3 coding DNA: TGTGCCAGCAGCTTCCGGGACAGGGTTTTT. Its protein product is CASSFRDRVF.

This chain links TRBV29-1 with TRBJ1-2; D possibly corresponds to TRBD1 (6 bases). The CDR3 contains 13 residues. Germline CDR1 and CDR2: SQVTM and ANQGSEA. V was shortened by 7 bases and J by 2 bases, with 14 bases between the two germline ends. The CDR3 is CSGQQGSNYGYTF. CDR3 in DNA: TGCAGCGGACAACAGGGTTCAAACTATGGCTACACCTTC.

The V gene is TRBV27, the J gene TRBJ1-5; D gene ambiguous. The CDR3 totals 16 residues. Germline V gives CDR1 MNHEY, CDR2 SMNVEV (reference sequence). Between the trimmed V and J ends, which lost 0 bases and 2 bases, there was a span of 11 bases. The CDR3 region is CASSLSWRVGNQPQHF. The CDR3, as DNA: TGTGCCAGCAGTTTATCCTGGCGGGTCGGCAATCAGCCCCAGCATTTT.

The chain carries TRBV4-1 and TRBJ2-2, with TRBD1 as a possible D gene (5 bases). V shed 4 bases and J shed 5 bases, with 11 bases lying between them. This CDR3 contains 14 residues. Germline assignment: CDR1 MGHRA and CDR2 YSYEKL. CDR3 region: CASSPKQGTGELFF. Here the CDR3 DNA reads TGCGCCAGCAGCCCTAAGCAGGGAACCGGGGAGCTGTTTTTT.

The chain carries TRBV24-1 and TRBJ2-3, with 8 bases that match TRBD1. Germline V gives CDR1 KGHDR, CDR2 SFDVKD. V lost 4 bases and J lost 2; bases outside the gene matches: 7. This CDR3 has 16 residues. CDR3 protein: CATSDVTGANTDTQYF. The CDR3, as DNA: TGTGCCACCAGTGACGTGACAGGGGCGAACACAGATACGCAGTATTTT.

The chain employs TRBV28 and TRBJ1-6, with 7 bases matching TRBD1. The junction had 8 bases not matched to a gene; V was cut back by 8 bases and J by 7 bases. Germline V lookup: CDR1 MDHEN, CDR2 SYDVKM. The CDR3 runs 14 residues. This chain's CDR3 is CASLLTGWNSPLHF. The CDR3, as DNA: TGTGCCAGCCTCCTGACAGGGTGGAATTCACCCCTCCACTTT.

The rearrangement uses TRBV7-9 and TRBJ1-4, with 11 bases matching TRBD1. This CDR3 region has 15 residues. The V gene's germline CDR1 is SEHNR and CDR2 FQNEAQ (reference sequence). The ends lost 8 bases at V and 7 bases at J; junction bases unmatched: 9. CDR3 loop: CASRLDRGLGEKLFF. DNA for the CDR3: TGTGCCAGCCGATTGGACAGGGGGCTCGGTGAAAAACTGTTTTTT.

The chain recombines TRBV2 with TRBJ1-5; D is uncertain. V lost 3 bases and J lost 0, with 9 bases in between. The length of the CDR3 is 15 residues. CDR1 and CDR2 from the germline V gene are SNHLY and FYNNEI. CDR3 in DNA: TGTGCCAGCAGTGACCCAGAATATAGCAATCAGCCCCAGCATTTT. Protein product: CASSDPEYSNQPQHF.

The CDR3 loop reads CASSLVASSGAKNIQYF. The CDR3 region has the DNA TGTGCCAGCAGCTTAGTCGCTAGCTCGGGGGCCAAAAACATTCAGTACTTC. This chain links TRBV7-2 with TRBJ2-4; a weak D match, TRBD2 (5 bases). V dropped 1 base and J dropped 1 base, with 14 bases sitting between them. CDR1 is SGHTA, CDR2 FQGNSA, per germline. The CDR3 loop spans 17 amino acids.

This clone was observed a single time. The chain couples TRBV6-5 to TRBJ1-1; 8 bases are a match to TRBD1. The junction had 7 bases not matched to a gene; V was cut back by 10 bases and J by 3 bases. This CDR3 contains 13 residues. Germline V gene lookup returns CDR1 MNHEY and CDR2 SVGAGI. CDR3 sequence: CAIFGQGYTEAFF. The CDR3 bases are TGTGCCATTTTTGGACAGGGATACACTGAAGCTTTCTTT.

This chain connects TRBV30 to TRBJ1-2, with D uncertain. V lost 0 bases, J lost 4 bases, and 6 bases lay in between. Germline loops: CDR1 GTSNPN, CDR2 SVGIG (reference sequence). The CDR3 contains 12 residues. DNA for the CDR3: TGTGCCTGGAGTGTAGGAGTCTATGGCTACACCTTC. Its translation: CAWSVGVYGYTF.

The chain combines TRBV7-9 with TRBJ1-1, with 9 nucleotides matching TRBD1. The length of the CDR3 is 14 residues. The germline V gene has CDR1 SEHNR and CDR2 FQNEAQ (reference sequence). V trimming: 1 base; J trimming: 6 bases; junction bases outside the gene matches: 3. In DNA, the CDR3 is TGTGCCAGCAGCTTAGGGACAGGGGCAGCTGAAGCTTTCTTT. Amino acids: CASSLGTGAAEAFF.

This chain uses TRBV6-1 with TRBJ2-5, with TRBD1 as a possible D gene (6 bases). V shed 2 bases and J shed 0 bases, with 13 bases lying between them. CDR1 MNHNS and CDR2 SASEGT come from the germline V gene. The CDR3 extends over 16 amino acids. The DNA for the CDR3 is TGTGCCAGCAGTGAATGGGACACTCGGTACCAAGAGACCCAGTACTTC. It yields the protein CASSEWDTRYQETQYF.

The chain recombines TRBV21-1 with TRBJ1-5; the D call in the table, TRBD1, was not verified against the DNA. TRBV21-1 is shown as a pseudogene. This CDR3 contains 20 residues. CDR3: CASSPRSGKTGAYSNQPQHF. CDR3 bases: TGTGCCAGCAGCCCACGCTCGGGAAAGACAGGGGCTTATAGCAATCAGCCCCAGCATTTT.

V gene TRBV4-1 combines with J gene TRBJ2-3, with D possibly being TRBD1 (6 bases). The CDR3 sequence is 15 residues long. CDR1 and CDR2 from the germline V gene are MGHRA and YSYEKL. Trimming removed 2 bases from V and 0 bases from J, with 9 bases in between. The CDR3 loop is CASSQLGASTDTQYF. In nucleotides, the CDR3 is TGCGCCAGCAGCCAATTGGGGGCCAGCACAGATACGCAGTATTTT.

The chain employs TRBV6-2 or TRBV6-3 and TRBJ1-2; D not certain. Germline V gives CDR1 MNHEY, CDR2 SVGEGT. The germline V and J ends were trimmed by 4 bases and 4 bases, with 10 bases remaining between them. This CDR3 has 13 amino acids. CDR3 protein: CASSWYGGYGYTF. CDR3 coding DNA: TGTGCCAGCAGTTGGTACGGAGGCTATGGCTACACCTTC.

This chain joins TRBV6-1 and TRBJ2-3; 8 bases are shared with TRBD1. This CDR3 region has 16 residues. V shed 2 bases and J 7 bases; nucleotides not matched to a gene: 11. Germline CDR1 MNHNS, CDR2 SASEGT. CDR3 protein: CASSEPGSRGQYTQYF. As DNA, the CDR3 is TGTGCCAGCAGTGAACCAGGAAGCAGGGGGCAATATACGCAGTATTTT.

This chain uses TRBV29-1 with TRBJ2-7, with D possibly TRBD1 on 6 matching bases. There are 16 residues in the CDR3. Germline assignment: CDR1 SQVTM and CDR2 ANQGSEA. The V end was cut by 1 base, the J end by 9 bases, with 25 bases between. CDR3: CSVEGEGVQGTSPQYF. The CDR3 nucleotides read TGCAGCGTTGAAGGGGAAGGGGTACAGGGTACCTCCCCGCAGTACTTC.

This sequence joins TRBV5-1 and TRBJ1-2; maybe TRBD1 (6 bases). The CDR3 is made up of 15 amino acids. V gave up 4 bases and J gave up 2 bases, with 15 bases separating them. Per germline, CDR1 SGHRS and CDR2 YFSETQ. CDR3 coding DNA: TGCGCCAGCAGCAGGAGGTCAGGGGAAAACTATGGCTACACCTTC. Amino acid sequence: CASSRRSGENYGYTF.

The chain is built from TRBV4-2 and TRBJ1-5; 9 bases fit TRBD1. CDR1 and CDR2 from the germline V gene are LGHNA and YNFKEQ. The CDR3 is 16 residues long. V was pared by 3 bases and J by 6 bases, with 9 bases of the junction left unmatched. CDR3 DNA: TGTGCCAGCAGCCAGATGCTGGGACAGGGTGGTCAGCCCCAGCATTTT. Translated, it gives CASSQMLGQGGQPQHF.